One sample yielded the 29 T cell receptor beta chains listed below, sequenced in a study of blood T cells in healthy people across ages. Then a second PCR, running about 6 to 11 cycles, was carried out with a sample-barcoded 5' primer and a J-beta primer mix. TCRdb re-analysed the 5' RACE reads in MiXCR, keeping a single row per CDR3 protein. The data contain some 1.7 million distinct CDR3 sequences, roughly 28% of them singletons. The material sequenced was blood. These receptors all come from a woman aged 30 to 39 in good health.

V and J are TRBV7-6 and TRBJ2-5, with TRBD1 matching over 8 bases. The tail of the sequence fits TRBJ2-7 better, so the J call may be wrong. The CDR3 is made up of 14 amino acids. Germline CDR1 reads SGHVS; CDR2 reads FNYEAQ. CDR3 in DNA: TGTGCCAGCAGCTCCCGGACAGGGTTACACGAGCAGTACTTC. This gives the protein CASSSRTGLHEQYF.

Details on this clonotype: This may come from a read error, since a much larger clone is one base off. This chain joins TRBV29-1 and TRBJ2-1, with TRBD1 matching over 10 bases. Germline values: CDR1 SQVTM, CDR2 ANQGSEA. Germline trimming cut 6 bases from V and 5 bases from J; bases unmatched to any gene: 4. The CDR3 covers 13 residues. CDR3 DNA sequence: TGCAGCGTGCAGGGACAGGGGCACAATGAGCAGTTCTTC. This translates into CSVQGQGHNEQFF.

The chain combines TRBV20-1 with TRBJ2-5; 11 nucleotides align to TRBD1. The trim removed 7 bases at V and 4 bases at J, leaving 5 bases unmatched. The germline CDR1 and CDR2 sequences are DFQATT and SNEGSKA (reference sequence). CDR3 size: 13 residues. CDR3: CSVRGTGGETQYF. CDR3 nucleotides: TGCAGTGTGCGGGGGACAGGGGGAGAGACCCAGTACTTC.

This chain's CDR3 is CSALLTRSYNEQFF. The CDR3 DNA is TGCAGTGCGCTACTAACTCGCTCCTACAATGAGCAGTTCTTC. The chain has TRBV20-1 and TRBJ2-1, with unresolved D. The CDR3 loop spans 14 amino acids. Germline loops: CDR1 DFQATT, CDR2 SNEGSKA (reference sequence). Trimming took off 6 bases at V and 0 bases at J, with 12 bases between the two ends.

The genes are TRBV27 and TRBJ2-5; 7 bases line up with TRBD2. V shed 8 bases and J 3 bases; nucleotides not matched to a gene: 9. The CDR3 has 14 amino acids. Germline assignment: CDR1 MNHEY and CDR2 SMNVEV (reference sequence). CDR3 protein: CASGPRESKETQYF. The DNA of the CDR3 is TGTGCCAGCGGCCCGCGGGAGTCCAAAGAGACCCAGTACTTC.

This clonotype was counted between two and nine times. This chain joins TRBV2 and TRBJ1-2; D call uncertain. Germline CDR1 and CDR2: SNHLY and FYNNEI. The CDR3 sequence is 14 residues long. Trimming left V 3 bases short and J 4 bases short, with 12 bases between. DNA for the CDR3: TGTGCCAGCAGTGAGGAAATGGATTCCTATGGCTACACCTTC. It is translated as CASSEEMDSYGYTF.

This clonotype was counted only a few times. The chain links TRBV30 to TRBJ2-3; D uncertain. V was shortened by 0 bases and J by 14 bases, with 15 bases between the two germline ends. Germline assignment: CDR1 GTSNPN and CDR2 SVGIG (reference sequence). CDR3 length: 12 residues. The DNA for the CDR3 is TGTGCCTGGAGTGTAGTATCGGATGTTACGTATTTT. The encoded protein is CAWSVVSDVTYF.

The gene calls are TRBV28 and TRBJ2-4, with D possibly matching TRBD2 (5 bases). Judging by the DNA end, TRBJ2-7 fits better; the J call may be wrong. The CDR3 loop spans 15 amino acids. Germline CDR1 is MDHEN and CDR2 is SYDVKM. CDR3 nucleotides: TGTGCCAGCAGTTATACCGGGATGTTGAGCTACGAGCAGTACTTC. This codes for CASSYTGMLSYEQYF.

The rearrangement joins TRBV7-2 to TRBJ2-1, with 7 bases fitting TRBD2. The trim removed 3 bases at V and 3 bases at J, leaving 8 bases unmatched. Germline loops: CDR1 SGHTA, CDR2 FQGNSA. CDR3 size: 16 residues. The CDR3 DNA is TGTGCCAGCAGCTTTAAGAGTAGCGGGTACTACAATGAGCAGTTCTTC. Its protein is CASSFKSSGYYNEQFF.

The chain's CDR3 is CASVSGSNQPQHF. In DNA, the CDR3 is TGTGCCAGCGTATCAGGAAGCAATCAGCCCCAGCATTTT. The gene calls are TRBV6-6 and TRBJ1-5, with D uncertain. V was shortened by 8 bases and J by 1 base, with 9 bases between the two germline ends. This CDR3 is 13 amino acids long. The germline gives CDR1 MNHNY, CDR2 SVGAGI (reference sequence).

As DNA, the CDR3 is TGTGCCTGGAGCCGGATATACAATGAGCAGTTCTTC. Protein: CAWSRIYNEQFF. The rearrangement uses TRBV30 and TRBJ2-1; D not certain. Germline V lookup: CDR1 GTSNPN, CDR2 SVGIG (reference sequence). The CDR3 length is 12 residues. Trimming pared 3 bases from V and 4 bases from J, leaving 7 bases between.

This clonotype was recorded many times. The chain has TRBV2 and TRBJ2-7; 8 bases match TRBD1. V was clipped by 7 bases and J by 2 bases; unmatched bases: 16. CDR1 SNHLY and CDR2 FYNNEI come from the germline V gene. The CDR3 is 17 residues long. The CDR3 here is CASTLGPPGQVPYEQYF. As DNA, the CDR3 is TGTGCCAGCACCCTGGGACCCCCGGGACAGGTTCCCTACGAGCAGTACTTC.

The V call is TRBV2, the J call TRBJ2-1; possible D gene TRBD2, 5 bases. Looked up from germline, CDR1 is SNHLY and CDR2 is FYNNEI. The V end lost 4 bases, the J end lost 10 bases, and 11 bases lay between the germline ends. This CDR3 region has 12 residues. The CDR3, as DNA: TGTGCCAGCAGTGGGACTGGAGAGGAGCAGTTCTTC. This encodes CASSGTGEEQFF.

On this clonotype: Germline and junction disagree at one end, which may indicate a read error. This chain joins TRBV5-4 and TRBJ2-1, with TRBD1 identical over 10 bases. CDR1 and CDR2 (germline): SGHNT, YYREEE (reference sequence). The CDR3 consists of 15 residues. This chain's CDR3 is CASRQTGGSHNEQFF. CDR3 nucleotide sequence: TGTGCCAGCAGACAGACAGGGGGCTCCCACAATGAGCAGTTCTTC.

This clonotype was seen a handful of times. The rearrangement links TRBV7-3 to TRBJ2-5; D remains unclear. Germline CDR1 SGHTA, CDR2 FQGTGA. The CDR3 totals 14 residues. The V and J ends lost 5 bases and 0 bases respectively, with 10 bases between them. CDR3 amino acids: CASSQTSDQETQYF. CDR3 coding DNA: TGTGCCAGCAGCCAGACCAGCGACCAAGAGACCCAGTACTTC. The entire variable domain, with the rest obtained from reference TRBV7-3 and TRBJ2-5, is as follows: GAGVSQTPSNKVTEKGKYVELRCDPISGHTALYWYRQSLGQGPEFLIYFQGTGAADDSGLPNDRFFAVRPEGSVSTLKIQRTERGDSAVYLCASSQTSDQETQYFGPGTRLLVL.

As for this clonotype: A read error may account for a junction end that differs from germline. In DNA form, the CDR3 reads TGCACCAGCAGCTTACAGAGCTCCTACAATGAGCAGTTCTTC. Translating it yields CTSSLQSSYNEQFF. V and J are TRBV5-1 and TRBJ2-1; no clear D. From germline, CDR1 is SGHRS and CDR2 YFSETQ. The CDR3 has 14 amino acids.

Here the CDR3 DNA reads TGTGCCAGCAGCGCGCTGGGGGGGACCCAGTACTTC. As protein: CASSALGGTQYF. This rearrangement joins TRBV7-6 to TRBJ2-5; tentatively, D is TRBD2 (6 bases). The CDR3 is 12 residues long. V lost 5 bases and J 7 bases, leaving 11 bases between the germline ends. Germline values: CDR1 SGHVS, CDR2 FNYEAQ.

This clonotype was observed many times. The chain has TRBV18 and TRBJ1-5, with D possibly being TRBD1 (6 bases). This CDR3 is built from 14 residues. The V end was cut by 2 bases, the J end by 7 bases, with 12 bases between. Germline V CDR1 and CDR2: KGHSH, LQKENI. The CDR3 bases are TGTGCCAGCTCACCAAGAGGGGGTTACCAGCCCCAGCATTTT. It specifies CASSPRGGYQPQHF. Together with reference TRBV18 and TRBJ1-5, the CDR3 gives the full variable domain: NAGVMQNPRHLVRRRGQEARLRCSPMKGHSHVYWYRQLPEEGLKFMVYLQKENIIDESGMPKERFSAEFPKEGPSILRIQQVVRGDSAAYFCASSPRGGYQPQHFGDGTRLSIL.

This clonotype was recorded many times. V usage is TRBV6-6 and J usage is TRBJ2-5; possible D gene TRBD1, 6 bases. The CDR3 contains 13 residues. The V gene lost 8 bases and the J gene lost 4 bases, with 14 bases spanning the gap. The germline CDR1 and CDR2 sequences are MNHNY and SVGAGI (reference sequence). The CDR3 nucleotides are TGTGCCAGCGATAGAGGGGGTGGAGAGACCCAGTACTTC. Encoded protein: CASDRGGGETQYF.

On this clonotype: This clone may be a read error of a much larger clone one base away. The CDR3 nucleotides are TGCGCCAGCAGCTTGAACGGGCATGCATACAATGAGCAGTTCTTC. This encodes CASSLNGHAYNEQFF. V and J are TRBV5-1 and TRBJ2-1; D is undetermined. The V end lost 1 base, the J end lost 4 bases, and 12 bases lay between the germline ends. The germline gives CDR1 SGHRS, CDR2 YFSETQ. This CDR3 comprises 15 residues.

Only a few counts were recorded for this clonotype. As DNA, the CDR3 is TGTGCCAGCAGCCCCATCGGACAGCCCCAAGAGACCCAGTACTTC. Translated: CASSPIGQPQETQYF. V is TRBV28 and J is TRBJ2-5; the D gene is possibly TRBD1 (6 bases). Germline CDR1 and CDR2: MDHEN and SYDVKM. The V end lost 6 bases, the J end lost 1 base, and 15 bases lay between the germline ends. This CDR3 has 15 residues.

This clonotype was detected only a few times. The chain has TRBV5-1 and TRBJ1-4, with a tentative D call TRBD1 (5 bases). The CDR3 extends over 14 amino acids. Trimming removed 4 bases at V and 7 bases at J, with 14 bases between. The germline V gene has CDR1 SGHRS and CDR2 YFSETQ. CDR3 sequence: CASSAGRSPEKLFF. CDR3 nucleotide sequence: TGCGCCAGCAGCGCGGGACGGAGTCCTGAAAAACTGTTTTTT.

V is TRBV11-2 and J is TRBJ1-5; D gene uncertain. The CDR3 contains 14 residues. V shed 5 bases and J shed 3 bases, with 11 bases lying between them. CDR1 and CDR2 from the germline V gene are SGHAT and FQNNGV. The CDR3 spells CASSTDAFNQPQHF. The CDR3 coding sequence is TGTGCCAGCAGCACGGACGCGTTCAATCAGCCCCAGCATTTT.

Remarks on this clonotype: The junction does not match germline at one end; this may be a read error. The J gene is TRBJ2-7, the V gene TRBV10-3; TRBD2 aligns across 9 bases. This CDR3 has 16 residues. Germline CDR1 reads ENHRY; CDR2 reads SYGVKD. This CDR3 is CVISDTGLANGNEQYF. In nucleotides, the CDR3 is TGTGTCATCAGTGACACTGGACTAGCGAATGGTAACGAGCAGTACTTC.

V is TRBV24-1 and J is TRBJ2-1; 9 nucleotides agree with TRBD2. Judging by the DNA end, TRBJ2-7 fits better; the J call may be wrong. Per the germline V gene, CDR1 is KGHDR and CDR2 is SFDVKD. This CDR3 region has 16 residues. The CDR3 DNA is TGTGCCACCAGTGAGTCAGCGGGAGGCCCCTACAATGAGCAGTACTTC. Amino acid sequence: CATSESAGGPYNEQYF.

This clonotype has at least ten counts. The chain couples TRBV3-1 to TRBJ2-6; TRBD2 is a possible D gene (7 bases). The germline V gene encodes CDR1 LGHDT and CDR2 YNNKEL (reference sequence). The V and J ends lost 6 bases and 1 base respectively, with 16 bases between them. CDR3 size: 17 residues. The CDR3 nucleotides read TGTGCCAGCAGTCTCGGCGGGGGCTTTTCTGGGGCCAACGTCCTGACTTTC. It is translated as CASSLGGGFSGANVLTF.

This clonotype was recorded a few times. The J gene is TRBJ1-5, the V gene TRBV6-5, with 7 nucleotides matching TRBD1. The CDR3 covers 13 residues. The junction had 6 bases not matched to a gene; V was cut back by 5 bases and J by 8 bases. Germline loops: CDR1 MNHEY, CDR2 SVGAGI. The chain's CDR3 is CASSVNRGKPQHF. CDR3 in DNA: TGTGCCAGCAGTGTAAACAGGGGAAAGCCCCAGCATTTT.

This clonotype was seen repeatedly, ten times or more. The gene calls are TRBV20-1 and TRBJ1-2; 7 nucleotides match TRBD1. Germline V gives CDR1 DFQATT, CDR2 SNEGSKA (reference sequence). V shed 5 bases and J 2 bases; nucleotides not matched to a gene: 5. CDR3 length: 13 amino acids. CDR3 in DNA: TGCAGTGCTTCCTCGACAGGGAACTATGGCTACACCTTC. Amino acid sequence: CSASSTGNYGYTF.

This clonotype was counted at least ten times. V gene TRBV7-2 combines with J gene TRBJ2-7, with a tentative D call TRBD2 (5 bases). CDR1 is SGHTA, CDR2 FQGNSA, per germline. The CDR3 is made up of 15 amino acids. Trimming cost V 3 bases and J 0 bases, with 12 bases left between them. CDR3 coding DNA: TGTGCCAGCAGCTTGTGGGGAGTTAGCTCCTACGAGCAGTACTTC. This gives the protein CASSLWGVSSYEQYF.